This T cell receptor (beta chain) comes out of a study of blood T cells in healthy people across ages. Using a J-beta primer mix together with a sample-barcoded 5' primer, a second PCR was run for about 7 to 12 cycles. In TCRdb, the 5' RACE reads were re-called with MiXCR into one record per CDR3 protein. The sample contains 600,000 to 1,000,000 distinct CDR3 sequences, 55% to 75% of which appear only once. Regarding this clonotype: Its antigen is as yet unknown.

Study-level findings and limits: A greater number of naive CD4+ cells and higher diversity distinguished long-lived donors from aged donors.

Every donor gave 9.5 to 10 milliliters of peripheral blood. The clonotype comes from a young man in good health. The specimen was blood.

The CDR3 DNA is TGCGCCAGCAGCCAAGGCTCGGGGGAGAACTATGGCTACACCTTC. Translation gives CASSQGSGENYGYTF. The chain has TRBV4-3 and TRBJ1-2; the D gene is possibly TRBD1 (5 bases). This CDR3 region has 15 residues. The germline CDR1 and CDR2 sequences are LGHNA and YSLEER. The V gene lost 1 base and the J gene lost 2 bases, with 11 bases spanning the gap.